This TCR beta chain was captured by sequencing in a study of T cell repertoires in cytomegalovirus infection. Findings and caveats of the study: Dominant in the ex vivo response were TCR beta clonotypes restricted by HLA-C and specific for CMV.

Each CDR3 protein gets one entry after TCRdb re-called the reads with MiXCR. Among some 500,000 distinct CDR3 sequences listed, under 45% were seen once. This clonotype was counted only a few times. The antigen is unknown. This CDR3 is 13 amino acids long. The V and J ends lost 1 base and 10 bases respectively, with 13 bases between them. Per germline, CDR1 SGHDN and CDR2 FVKESK. The J gene is TRBJ1-1, the V gene TRBV14; D unclear. This TCR came from a human donor in good health (CMV status not recorded). Some clones in this sample may be carry-over from other donors' samples. The sample consisted of cultured PBMCs, taken from culture after CMV antigen stimulation. CDR3 in amino acids: CASSQARSVGAFF. CDR3 DNA: TGTGCCAGCAGCCAAGCCCGATCGGTTGGAGCTTTCTTT. The full variable domain, completed using reference TRBV14 and TRBJ1-1, is EAGVTQFPSHSVIEKGQTVTLRCDPISGHDNLYWYRRVMGKEIKFLLHFVKESKQDESGMPNNRFLAERTGGTYSTLKVQPAELEDSGVYFCASSQARSVGAFFGQGTRLTVV.